The 11 T cell receptor beta chains in this list originate from one sample, sequenced in a study of cytomegalovirus exposure and HLA in healthy donors. Data came from immunoSEQ multiplex PCR; TCRdb stores just in-frame clones and leaves some out. The table lists 100,000 or so clones, roughly nine tenths of them singletons, with around 6% in the top ten. The sequenced material came from PBMCs. These receptor sequences come from a young man in good health and CMV-seropositive.

This sequence joins TRBV6-1 and TRBJ2-3; 7 nucleotides match TRBD2. CDR3 size: 14 residues. Per germline, CDR1 MNHNS and CDR2 SASEGT. Losses at the gene ends were 0 bases for V and 12 bases for J; bases not matched to a gene: 9. The chain's CDR3 is CASSEAGGTASQYF. The CDR3 DNA sequence: TGTGCCAGCAGTGAAGCGGGAGGGACCGCCTCCCAGTATTTT.

This rearrangement joins TRBV19 to TRBJ2-5; TRBD2 agrees at 7 bases. Germline V CDR1 and CDR2: LNHDA, SQIVND (reference sequence). The CDR3 extends over 14 amino acids. J was trimmed by 5 bases and V by 4 bases; bases with no gene match: 7. The CDR3 protein is CASSTGGSGETQYF. The CDR3 nucleotides are TGTGCCAGTAGTACCGGCGGGAGTGGGGAGACCCAGTACTTC. The variable domain in full, with the rest retrieved from reference TRBV19 and TRBJ2-5, is DGGITQSPKYLFRKEGQNVTLSCEQNLNHDAMYWYRQDPGQGLRLIYYSQIVNDFQKGDIAEGYSVSREKKESFPLTVTSAQKNPTAFYLCASSTGGSGETQYFGPGTRLLVL.

Concerning this clone itself: Different DNA sequences within this sample yield the same CDR3. The rearrangement uses TRBV28 and TRBJ2-6; maybe TRBD2 (5 bases). Trimming left V 5 bases short and J 0 bases short, with 5 bases between. Germline CDR1 is MDHEN and CDR2 is SYDVKM. The CDR3 extends over 14 amino acids. For the CDR3, the DNA is TGTGCCAGCAGTCGGGACTCTGGGGCCAACGTCCTGACTTTC. Its protein product is CASSRDSGANVLTF.

The gene calls are TRBV5-1 and TRBJ2-5; tentatively, D is TRBD2 (6 bases). V was shortened by 2 bases and J by 5 bases, with 16 bases between the two germline ends. The CDR3 runs to 15 residues. Germline CDR1 reads SGHRS; CDR2 reads YFSETQ. The CDR3 nucleotides are TGCGCCAGCAGCTTAACGGGAGAGAGGCGGGAGACCCAGTACTTC. Its protein is CASSLTGERRETQYF.

V and J are TRBV9 and TRBJ2-2; no clear D gene. Deletions cut 4 bases from V and 0 bases from J, with 13 bases between. This CDR3 comprises 16 residues. Looked up from germline, CDR1 is SGDLS and CDR2 is YYNGEE. CDR3 sequence reads: CASSPVVNTNTGELFF. The CDR3 DNA sequence: TGTGCCAGCAGCCCAGTGGTTAATACGAACACCGGGGAGCTGTTTTTT.

V gene TRBV7-8 combines with J gene TRBJ2-5; possible D gene TRBD2, 5 bases. V was shortened by 4 bases and J by 5 bases, with 17 bases between the two germline ends. Germline V gives CDR1 SGHVS, CDR2 FQNEAQ. The CDR3 totals 15 residues. The CDR3 is CASSSLTRVGETQYF. The CDR3 nucleotides are TGTGCCAGCAGCTCCCTTACGCGGGTTGGGGAGACCCAGTACTTC.

V is TRBV19 and J is TRBJ1-1; D is unclear. Trimming cost V 5 bases and J 8 bases, with 12 bases left between them. The length of the CDR3 is 12 residues. CDR1 is LNHDA, CDR2 SQIVND, per germline (reference sequence). The CDR3 sequence is CASSLSEREAFF. The CDR3 nucleotides read TGTGCCAGTAGTTTGAGTGAGAGGGAAGCTTTCTTT. Full variable domain (remainder filled in from reference TRBV19 and TRBJ1-1): DGGITQSPKYLFRKEGQNVTLSCEQNLNHDAMYWYRQDPGQGLRLIYYSQIVNDFQKGDIAEGYSVSREKKESFPLTVTSAQKNPTAFYLCASSLSEREAFFGQGTRLTVV.

The chain combines TRBV4-3 with TRBJ2-1, with D maybe TRBD1 (5 bases). Trimming stripped 4 bases from V and 8 bases from J, with 24 bases between. CDR1 and CDR2 from the germline V gene are LGHNA and YSLEER. The length of the CDR3 is 17 residues. CDR3 sequence (DNA): TGCGCCAGCAGCCGCCAAGATGGCAGACTTGTGGGGCATGAGCAGTTCTTC. Translation gives CASSRQDGRLVGHEQFF.

J is TRBJ2-7 and V is TRBV13, with TRBD1 matching 9 bases. CDR1 is PRHDT, CDR2 FYEKMQ, per germline (reference sequence). Trimming took 6 bases from V and 6 from J; bases not matched to a gene: 12. This CDR3 is 15 amino acids long. The CDR3 DNA follows: TGTGCCAGCAGTCCAGAGCCGGGACAGGGATTCGAGCAGTACTTC. This gives the protein CASSPEPGQGFEQYF.

The chain employs TRBV7-3 and TRBJ2-1; D perhaps matches TRBD2 (7 bases). CDR3 size: 15 residues. Looked up from germline, CDR1 is SGHTA and CDR2 is FQGTGA. V lost 1 base to trimming and J lost 7 bases, with 14 bases between them. As DNA, the CDR3 is TGTGCCAGCAGCTTAAACGCCCGGGGGGCAAATGAGCAGTTCTTC. Its protein product is CASSLNARGANEQFF.

CDR3 nucleotides: TGTGCCAGCAGCACGGGTTTTGGAAACACCATATATTTT. This sequence encodes CASSTGFGNTIYF. This chain connects TRBV9 to TRBJ1-3; D unclear. The length of the CDR3 is 13 residues. Germline values: CDR1 SGDLS, CDR2 YYNGEE. V gave up 4 bases and J gave up 3 bases, with 8 bases separating them.